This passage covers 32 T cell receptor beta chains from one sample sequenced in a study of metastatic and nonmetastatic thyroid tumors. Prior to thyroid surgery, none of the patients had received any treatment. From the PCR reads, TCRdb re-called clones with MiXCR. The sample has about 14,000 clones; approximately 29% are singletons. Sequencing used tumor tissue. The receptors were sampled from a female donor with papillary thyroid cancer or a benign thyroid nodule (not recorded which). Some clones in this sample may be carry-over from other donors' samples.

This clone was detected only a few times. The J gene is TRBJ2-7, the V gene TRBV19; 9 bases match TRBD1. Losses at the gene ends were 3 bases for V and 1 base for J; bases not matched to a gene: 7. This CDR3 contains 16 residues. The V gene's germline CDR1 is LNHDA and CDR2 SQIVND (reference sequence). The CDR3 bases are TGTGCCAGTAGTATTAGTAACAGGGGGCTATCCTACGAGCAGTACTTC. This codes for CASSISNRGLSYEQYF.

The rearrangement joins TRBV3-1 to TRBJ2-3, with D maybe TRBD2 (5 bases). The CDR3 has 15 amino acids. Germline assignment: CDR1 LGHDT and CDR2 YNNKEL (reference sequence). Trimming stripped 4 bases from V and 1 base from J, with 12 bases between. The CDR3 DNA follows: TGTGCCAGCAGCCCCCTACTAGGCGGCACAGATACGCAGTATTTT. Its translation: CASSPLLGGTDTQYF.

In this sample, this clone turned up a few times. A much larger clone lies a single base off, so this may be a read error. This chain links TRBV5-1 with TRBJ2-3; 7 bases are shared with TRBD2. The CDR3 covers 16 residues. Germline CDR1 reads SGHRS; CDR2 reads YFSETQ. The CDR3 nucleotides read TGCGCCAGCAGCAAAGGACTAGACGTGGTCACATATACGCAGTATTTT. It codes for CASSKGLDVVTYTQYF.

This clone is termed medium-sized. The CDR3, as DNA: TGTGCCAGCAGCCCCCAAACCGGGACAGTGGACCCAGATACGCAGTATTTT. This sequence encodes CASSPQTGTVDPDTQYF. The rearrangement joins TRBV4-2 to TRBJ2-3; TRBD1 agrees at 7 bases. CDR3 length: 17 residues. In germline, CDR1 is LGHNA, CDR2 YNFKEQ. The ends lost 4 bases at V and 4 bases at J; junction bases unmatched: 14.

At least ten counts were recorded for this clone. The CDR3 DNA is TGTGCCACCAGTGATTCTGCGGCGAGCACCGGGGAGCTGTTTTTT. It is translated as CATSDSAASTGELFF. The chain links TRBV24-1 to TRBJ2-2; the D is unclear. Germline V lookup: CDR1 KGHDR, CDR2 SFDVKD. The germline V and J ends were trimmed by 2 bases and 4 bases, with 10 bases remaining between them. This CDR3 has 15 residues.

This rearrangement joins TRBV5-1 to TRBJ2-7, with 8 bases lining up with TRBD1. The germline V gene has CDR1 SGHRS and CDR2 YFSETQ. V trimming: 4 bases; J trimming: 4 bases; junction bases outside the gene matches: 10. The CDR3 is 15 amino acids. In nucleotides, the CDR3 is TGCGCCAGCAGCCTGGCCGATTACAGGGGGTACGAGCAGTACTTC. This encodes CASSLADYRGYEQYF.

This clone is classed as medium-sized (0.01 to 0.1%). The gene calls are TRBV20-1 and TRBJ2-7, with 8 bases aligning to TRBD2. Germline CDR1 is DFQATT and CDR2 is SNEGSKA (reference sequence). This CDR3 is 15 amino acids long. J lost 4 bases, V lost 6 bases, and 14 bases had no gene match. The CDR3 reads CSALRGSSGFYEQYF. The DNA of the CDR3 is TGCAGTGCCCTCCGGGGGTCTAGCGGGTTTTACGAGCAGTACTTC.

The CDR3 sequence is CASSLVTTYGAFF. The CDR3 region has the DNA TGTGCCAGCAGCTTGGTGACTACTTACGGGGCTTTCTTT. This chain connects TRBV11-2 to TRBJ1-1; D is undetermined. The CDR3 consists of 13 residues. The germline gives CDR1 SGHAT, CDR2 FQNNGV. V was clipped by 3 bases and J by 11 bases, with 16 bases between them.

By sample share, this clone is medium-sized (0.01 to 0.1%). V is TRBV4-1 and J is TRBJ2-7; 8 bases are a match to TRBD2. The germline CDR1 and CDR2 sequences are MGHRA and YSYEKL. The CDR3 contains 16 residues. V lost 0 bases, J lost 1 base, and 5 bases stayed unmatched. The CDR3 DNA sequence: TGCGCCAGCAGCCAAGATTATCCGGGAGGGTCCTACGAGCAGTACTTC. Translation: CASSQDYPGGSYEQYF.

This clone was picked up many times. This CDR3 reads CSALTDPSTDTQYF. The CDR3 DNA follows: TGCAGTGCTCTGACAGACCCTAGCACAGATACGCAGTATTTT. The V and J genes are TRBV20-1 and TRBJ2-3, with D maybe TRBD1 (5 bases). CDR1 is DFQATT and CDR2 is SNEGSKA in the germline V gene (reference sequence). The CDR3 covers 14 residues. V was cut by 5 bases and J by 0 bases, with 12 bases left in between.

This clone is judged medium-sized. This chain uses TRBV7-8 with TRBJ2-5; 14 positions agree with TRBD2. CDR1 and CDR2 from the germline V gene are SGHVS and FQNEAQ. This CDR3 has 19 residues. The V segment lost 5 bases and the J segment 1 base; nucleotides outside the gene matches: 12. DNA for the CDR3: TGTGCCAGCAGCACCCCGGGACTAGCGGGAGACCCTCTCCAAGAGACCCAGTACTTC. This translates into CASSTPGLAGDPLQETQYF.

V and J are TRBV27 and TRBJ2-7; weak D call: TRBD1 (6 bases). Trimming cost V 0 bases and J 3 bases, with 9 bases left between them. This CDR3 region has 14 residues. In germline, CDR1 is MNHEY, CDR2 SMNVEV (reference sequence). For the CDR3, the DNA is TGTGCCAGCAGTTTATCGACACAGGGCTACGAGCAGTACTTC. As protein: CASSLSTQGYEQYF.

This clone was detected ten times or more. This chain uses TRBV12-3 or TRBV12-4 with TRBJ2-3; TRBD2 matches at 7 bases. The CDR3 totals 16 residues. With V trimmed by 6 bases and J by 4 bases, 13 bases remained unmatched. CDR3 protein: CASSPGGGGRSDTQYF. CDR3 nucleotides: TGTGCCAGCAGCCCCGGGGGAGGCGGGAGATCAGATACGCAGTATTTT.

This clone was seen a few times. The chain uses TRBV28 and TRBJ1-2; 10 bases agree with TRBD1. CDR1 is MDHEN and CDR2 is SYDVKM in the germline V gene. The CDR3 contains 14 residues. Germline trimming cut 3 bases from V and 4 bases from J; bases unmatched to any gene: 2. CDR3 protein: CASSLGQGSYGYTF. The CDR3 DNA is TGTGCCAGCAGTTTGGGACAGGGGAGCTATGGCTACACCTTC.

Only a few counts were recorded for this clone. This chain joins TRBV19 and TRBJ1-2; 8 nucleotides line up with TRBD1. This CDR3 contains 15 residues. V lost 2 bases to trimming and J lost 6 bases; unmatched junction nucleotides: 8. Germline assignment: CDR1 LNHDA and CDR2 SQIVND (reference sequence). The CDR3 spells CASSIYQGAFDGYTF. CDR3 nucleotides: TGTGCCAGTAGTATATACCAGGGGGCTTTTGATGGCTACACCTTC.

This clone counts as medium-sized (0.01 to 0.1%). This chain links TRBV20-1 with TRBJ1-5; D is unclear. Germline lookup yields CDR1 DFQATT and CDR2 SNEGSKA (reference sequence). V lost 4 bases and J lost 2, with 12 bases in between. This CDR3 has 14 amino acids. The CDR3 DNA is TGCAGTGCTATCTGGGGTTATGGCAATCAGCCCCAGCATTTT. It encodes CSAIWGYGNQPQHF.

The CDR3 coding sequence is TGCAGTGCTAGAGATGTCGTGGATCAAAATTCACCCCTCCACTTT. It encodes CSARDVVDQNSPLHF. V gene TRBV20-1 combines with J gene TRBJ1-6; unclear D gene. This CDR3 is built from 15 residues. Germline V gene sequence: CDR1 DFQATT, CDR2 SNEGSKA (reference sequence). With 0 bases removed from V and 7 bases from J, the gap between germline ends came to 13 bases.

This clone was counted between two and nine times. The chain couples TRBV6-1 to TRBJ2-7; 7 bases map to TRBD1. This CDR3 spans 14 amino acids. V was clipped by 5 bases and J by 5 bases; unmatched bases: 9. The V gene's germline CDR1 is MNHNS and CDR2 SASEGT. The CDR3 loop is CASSRSGGFDEQYF. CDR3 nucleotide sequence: TGTGCCAGCAGTCGGTCAGGGGGTTTCGACGAGCAGTACTTC.

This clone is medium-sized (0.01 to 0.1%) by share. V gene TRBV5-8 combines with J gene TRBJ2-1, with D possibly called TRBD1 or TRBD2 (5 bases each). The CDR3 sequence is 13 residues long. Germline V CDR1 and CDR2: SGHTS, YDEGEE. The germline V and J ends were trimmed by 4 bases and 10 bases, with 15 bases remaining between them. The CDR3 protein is CASSPLWGMEQFF. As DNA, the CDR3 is TGTGCCAGCAGCCCCCTGTGGGGGATGGAGCAGTTCTTC.

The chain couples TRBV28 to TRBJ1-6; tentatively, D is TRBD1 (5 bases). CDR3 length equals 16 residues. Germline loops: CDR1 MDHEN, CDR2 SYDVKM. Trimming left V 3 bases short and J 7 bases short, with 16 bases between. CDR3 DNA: TGTGCCAGCAGTTTCCGGGCGGGACCGGGAAATTCACCCCTCCACTTT. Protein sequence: CASSFRAGPGNSPLHF.

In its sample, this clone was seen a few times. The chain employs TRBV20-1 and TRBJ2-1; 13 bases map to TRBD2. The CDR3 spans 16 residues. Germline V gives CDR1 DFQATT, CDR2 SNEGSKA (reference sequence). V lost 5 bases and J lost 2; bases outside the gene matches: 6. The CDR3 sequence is CSAQTSGRSTYNEQFF. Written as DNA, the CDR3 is TGCAGTGCTCAGACTAGCGGGAGGTCAACCTACAATGAGCAGTTCTTC.

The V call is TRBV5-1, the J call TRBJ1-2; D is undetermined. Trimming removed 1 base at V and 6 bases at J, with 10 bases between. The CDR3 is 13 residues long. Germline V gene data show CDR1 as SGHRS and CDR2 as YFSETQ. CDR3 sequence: CASSLLGFDGYTF. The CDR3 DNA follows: TGCGCCAGCAGCTTGTTGGGGTTTGATGGCTACACCTTC.

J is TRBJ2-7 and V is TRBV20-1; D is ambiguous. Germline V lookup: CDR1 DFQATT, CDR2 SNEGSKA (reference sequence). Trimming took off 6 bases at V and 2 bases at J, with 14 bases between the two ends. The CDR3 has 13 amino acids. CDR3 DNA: TGCAGTGCCACCAGGTCCCTGACCTACGAGCAGTACTTC. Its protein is CSATRSLTYEQYF.

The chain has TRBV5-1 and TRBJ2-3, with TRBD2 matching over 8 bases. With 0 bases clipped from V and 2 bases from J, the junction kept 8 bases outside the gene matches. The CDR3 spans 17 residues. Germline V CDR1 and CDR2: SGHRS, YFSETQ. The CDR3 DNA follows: TGCGCCAGCAGCTTGGTCACCGGGAGGGGGTTCACAGATACGCAGTATTTT. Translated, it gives CASSLVTGRGFTDTQYF.

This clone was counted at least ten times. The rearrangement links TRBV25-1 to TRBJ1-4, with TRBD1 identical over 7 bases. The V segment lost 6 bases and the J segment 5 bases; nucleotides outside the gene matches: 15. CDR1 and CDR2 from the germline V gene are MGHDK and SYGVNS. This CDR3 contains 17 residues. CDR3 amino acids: CASREDRPGQPNEKLFF. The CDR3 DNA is TGTGCCAGCAGAGAAGACCGACCGGGACAGCCGAATGAAAAACTGTTTTTT. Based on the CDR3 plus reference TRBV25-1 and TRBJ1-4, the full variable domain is EADIYQTPRYLVIGTGKKITLECSQTMGHDKMYWYQQDPGMELHLIHYSYGVNSTEKGDLSSESTVSRIRTEHFPLTLESARPSHTSQYLCASREDRPGQPNEKLFFGSGTQLSVL.

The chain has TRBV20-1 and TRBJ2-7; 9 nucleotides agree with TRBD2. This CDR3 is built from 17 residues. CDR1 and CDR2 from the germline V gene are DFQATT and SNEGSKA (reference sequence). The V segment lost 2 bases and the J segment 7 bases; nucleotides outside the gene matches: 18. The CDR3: CSARSPLSREGQGEQYF. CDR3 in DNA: TGCAGTGCTAGATCTCCCCTATCGCGGGAGGGCCAAGGGGAGCAGTACTTC.

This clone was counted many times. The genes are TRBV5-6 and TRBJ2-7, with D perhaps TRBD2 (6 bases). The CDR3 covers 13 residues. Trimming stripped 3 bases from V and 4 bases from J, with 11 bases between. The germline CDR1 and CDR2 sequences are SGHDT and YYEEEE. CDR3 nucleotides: TGTGCCAGCAGCTCCTCTAGCGAATACGAGCAGTACTTC. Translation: CASSSSSEYEQYF.

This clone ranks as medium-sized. CDR3: CASSPPFGEGYGYTF. The CDR3 DNA reads TGTGCCAGCAGTCCCCCGTTCGGGGAAGGGTATGGCTACACCTTC. The chain uses TRBV28 and TRBJ1-2; the D is unclear. Germline CDR1 and CDR2: MDHEN and SYDVKM. This CDR3 has 15 amino acids. The germline V and J ends were trimmed by 5 bases and 5 bases, with 18 bases remaining between them.

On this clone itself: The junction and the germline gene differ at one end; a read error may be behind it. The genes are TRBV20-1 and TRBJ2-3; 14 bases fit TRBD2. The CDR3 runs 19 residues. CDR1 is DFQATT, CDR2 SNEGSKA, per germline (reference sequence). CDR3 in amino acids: CSARGTSGGLTSSTGTQYF. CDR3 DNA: TGCAGTGCTAGAGGGACTAGCGGGGGGCTAACCTCTAGCACAGGTACGCAGTATTTT.

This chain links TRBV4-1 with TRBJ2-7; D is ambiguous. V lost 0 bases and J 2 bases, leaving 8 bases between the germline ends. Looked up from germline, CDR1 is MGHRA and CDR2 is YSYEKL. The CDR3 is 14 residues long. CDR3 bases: TGCGCCAGCAGCCAAGAGCGGTTTGCCTACGAGCAGTACTTC. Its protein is CASSQERFAYEQYF.

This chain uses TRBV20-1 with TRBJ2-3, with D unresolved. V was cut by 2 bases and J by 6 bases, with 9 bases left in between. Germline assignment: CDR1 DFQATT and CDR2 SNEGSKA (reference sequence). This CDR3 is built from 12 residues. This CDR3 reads CSARTELDTQYF. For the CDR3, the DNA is TGCAGTGCTAGAACTGAATTGGATACGCAGTATTTT.

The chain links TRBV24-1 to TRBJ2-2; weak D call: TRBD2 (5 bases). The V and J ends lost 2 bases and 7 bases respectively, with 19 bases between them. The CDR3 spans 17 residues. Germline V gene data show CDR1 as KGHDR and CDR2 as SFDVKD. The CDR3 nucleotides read TGTGCCACCAGTGATTATCTAGCTAGGCCCGAGGACGGGGAGCTGTTTTTT. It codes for CATSDYLARPEDGELFF.